This passage covers 29 T cell receptor beta chains from one sample sequenced in a study of blood T cell repertoires in COVID-19. The method was immunoSEQ multiplex PCR; TCRdb's version includes in-frame clones alone and lacks a portion of them. The sample shows 150,000 to 200,000 clones, roughly 88% of them seen only once. Sequencing was performed on PBMCs or T cells enriched from blood (not recorded which). The receptors come from a woman between 18 and 29 years old who had recovered from COVID-19.

The chain couples TRBV10-3 to TRBJ1-2; TRBD1 might be the D (5 bases). The CDR3 has 14 amino acids. V lost 7 bases and J lost 4, with 16 bases in between. Germline V gene sequence: CDR1 ENHRY, CDR2 SYGVKD. The CDR3 coding sequence is TGTGCCATCATAGATCCAGGGTCGGGCTATGGCTACACCTTC. It codes for CAIIDPGSGYGYTF.

The rearrangement uses TRBV18 and TRBJ1-2; TRBD1 agrees at 7 bases. The CDR3 covers 14 residues. Trimming cost V 5 bases and J 3 bases; bases outside gene matches: 6. Germline assignment: CDR1 KGHSH and CDR2 LQKENI. The CDR3 DNA sequence: TGTGCCAGCTCAAGACAGGGAGGAGACTATGGCTACACCTTC. It yields the protein CASSRQGGDYGYTF.

The V gene is TRBV7-8, the J gene TRBJ1-6; D is undetermined. V was clipped by 5 bases and J by 10 bases, with 33 bases between them. Germline CDR1 and CDR2: SGHVS and FQNEAQ. This CDR3 comprises 20 residues. In DNA, the CDR3 is TGTGCCAGCAGCCCGAGAGACCGTCCAGCGGTTATAAGATTTAACTCACCCCTCCACTTT. It encodes CASSPRDRPAVIRFNSPLHF.

J is TRBJ1-1 and V is TRBV13; D is unclear. From germline, CDR1 is PRHDT and CDR2 FYEKMQ (reference sequence). This CDR3 has 13 residues. V lost 5 bases to trimming and J lost 3 bases, with 10 bases between them. The CDR3 nucleotides are TGTGCCAGCAGCCAATACAGAGACACTGAAGCTTTCTTT. Its protein is CASSQYRDTEAFF.

This chain uses TRBV5-4 with TRBJ1-2, with 9 bases matching TRBD1. V shed 2 bases, J shed 8 bases, and the junction held 10 bases outside the gene matches. CDR3 length: 15 amino acids. CDR1 and CDR2 (germline): SGHNT, YYREEE (reference sequence). The CDR3 region has the DNA TGTGCCAGCAGCTTAACGGGACAGGGCTTGGACGGCTACACCTTC. This codes for CASSLTGQGLDGYTF.

The CDR3 sequence is CASSLDPGSYEQYF. CDR3 nucleotide sequence: TGTGCCAGCAGCTTAGATCCAGGGTCCTACGAGCAGTACTTC. This chain uses TRBV11-2 with TRBJ2-7; D is possibly TRBD1 (5 bases). The CDR3 loop spans 14 amino acids. V dropped 0 bases and J dropped 1 base, with 7 bases sitting between them. The V gene's germline CDR1 is SGHAT and CDR2 FQNNGV.

The DNA of the CDR3 is TGTGCCAGCAGCTTATTCCGGGGTGACACCGGGGAGCTGTTTTTT. Its protein is CASSLFRGDTGELFF. This chain uses TRBV7-9 with TRBJ2-2, with D perhaps matching TRBD2 (5 bases). The germline V gene has CDR1 SEHNR and CDR2 FQNEAQ (reference sequence). V gave up 2 bases and J gave up 3 bases, with 10 bases separating them. The CDR3 totals 15 residues.

The chain links TRBV24-1 to TRBJ2-3; tentative D call: TRBD2 (6 bases). Germline CDR1 KGHDR, CDR2 SFDVKD. This CDR3 contains 17 residues. V was trimmed by 4 bases and J by 0 bases, leaving 16 bases between them. The CDR3 DNA is TGTGCCACCAGTGAGGATTTGTCGGAGGGGAGCACAGATACGCAGTATTTT. This encodes CATSEDLSEGSTDTQYF.

The gene calls are TRBV2 and TRBJ1-4; D might be TRBD1 (5 bases). The CDR3 totals 14 residues. The germline gives CDR1 SNHLY, CDR2 FYNNEI. Trimming took off 3 bases at V and 4 bases at J, with 9 bases between the two ends. CDR3 amino acids: CASSEGLNNEKLFF. The CDR3 region has the DNA TGTGCCAGCAGTGAGGGACTGAATAATGAAAAACTGTTTTTT. Full variable domain (remainder filled in from reference TRBV2 and TRBJ1-4): EPEVTQTPSHQVTQMGQEVILRCVPISNHLYFYWYRQILGQKVEFLVSFYNNEISEKSEIFDDQFSVERPDGSNFTLKIRSTKLEDSAMYFCASSEGLNNEKLFFGSGTQLSVL.

The chain carries TRBV9 and TRBJ2-5; tentative D call: TRBD1 (6 bases). The CDR3 loop spans 14 amino acids. Germline V gives CDR1 SGDLS, CDR2 YYNGEE. V was shortened by 0 bases and J by 5 bases, with 11 bases between the two germline ends. The CDR3 loop is CASSVGGRAETQYF. The CDR3 DNA reads as TGTGCCAGCAGCGTAGGGGGGCGCGCTGAGACCCAGTACTTC.

This chain uses TRBV25-1 with TRBJ2-3; 7 bases match TRBD1. The CDR3 is 15 residues long. V lost 3 bases, J lost 4 bases, and 7 bases stayed unmatched. Germline V gives CDR1 MGHDK, CDR2 SYGVNS. The CDR3 coding sequence is TGTGCCAGCAGTGAGGGGACAGACCCCGCAGATACGCAGTATTTT. This gives the protein CASSEGTDPADTQYF. The variable domain in full, with the rest retrieved from reference TRBV25-1 and TRBJ2-3, is EADIYQTPRYLVIGTGKKITLECSQTMGHDKMYWYQQDPGMELHLIHYSYGVNSTEKGDLSSESTVSRIRTEHFPLTLESARPSHTSQYLCASSEGTDPADTQYFGPGTRLTVL.

The chain recombines TRBV18 with TRBJ2-6; D remains ambiguous. The CDR3 consists of 17 residues. V was cut by 4 bases and J by 0 bases, with 13 bases left in between. Per germline, CDR1 KGHSH and CDR2 LQKENI. CDR3 DNA: TGTGCCAGCTCACAGATAGTTCCCCGCTCTGGGGCCAACGTCCTGACTTTC. This codes for CASSQIVPRSGANVLTF.

This sequence joins TRBV2 and TRBJ1-5; weak D call: TRBD1 (5 bases). Germline V gene sequence: CDR1 SNHLY, CDR2 FYNNEI. V lost 3 bases to trimming and J lost 3 bases, with 15 bases between them. The CDR3 consists of 16 residues. This CDR3 reads CASSELRQHNNQPQHF. Here the CDR3 DNA reads TGTGCCAGCAGTGAGCTGAGACAGCATAACAATCAGCCCCAGCATTTT.

This chain joins TRBV10-2 and TRBJ1-1; D not resolved. Trimming cost V 8 bases and J 0 bases, with 10 bases left between them. Germline V CDR1 and CDR2: WSHSY, SAAADI. The CDR3 totals 13 residues. As DNA, the CDR3 is TGCGCCAGCCGCGAACAGCTGAACACTGAAGCTTTCTTT. It translates to CASREQLNTEAFF.

The CDR3 DNA is TGTGCCAGTAAGAGTGACTTTAGCACAGATACGCAGTATTTT. Protein product: CASKSDFSTDTQYF. The chain recombines TRBV19 with TRBJ2-3, with no clear D. The V end lost 7 bases, the J end lost 0 bases, and 11 bases lay between the germline ends. The length of the CDR3 is 14 residues. CDR1 LNHDA and CDR2 SQIVND come from the germline V gene (reference sequence).

This clone was recorded at least ten times. This sequence joins TRBV28 and TRBJ2-7, with 9 bases identical to TRBD2. The CDR3 length is 16 residues. V gave up 7 bases and J gave up 2 bases; unmatched junction bases: 12. Germline assignment: CDR1 MDHEN and CDR2 SYDVKM. The CDR3 DNA follows: TGTGCCAGCAAGCTCGGGGGAGCGGGAGGCACCTACGAGCAGTACTTC. Translating gives CASKLGGAGGTYEQYF.

A few counts support this clone. CDR3 sequence: CASTPPARAYEQYF. CDR3 nucleotides: TGTGCCAGCACCCCCCCGGCCAGGGCTTACGAGCAGTACTTC. V and J are TRBV28 and TRBJ2-7, with D possibly TRBD1 on 5 matching bases. V shed 7 bases and J shed 4 bases, with 17 bases lying between them. The CDR3 is 14 amino acids. CDR1 and CDR2 from the germline V gene are MDHEN and SYDVKM.

V and J are TRBV30 and TRBJ2-3; D is uncertain. The V end was cut by 0 bases, the J end by 4 bases, with 20 bases between. Looked up from germline, CDR1 is GTSNPN and CDR2 is SVGIG (reference sequence). CDR3 length: 17 amino acids. In nucleotides, the CDR3 is TGTGCCTGGAGTGTTCTCACCTCTCTAGACGGATCAGATACGCAGTATTTT. Protein: CAWSVLTSLDGSDTQYF. The full variable domain, completed using reference TRBV30 and TRBJ2-3, is SQTIHQWPATLVQPVGSPLSLECTVEGTSNPNLYWYRQAAGRGLQLLFYSVGIGQISSEVPQNLSASRPQDRQFILSSKKLLLSDSGFYLCAWSVLTSLDGSDTQYFGPGTRLTVL.

In regard to this clone: Other DNA sequences of this sample code for an identical CDR3. This chain joins TRBV5-1 and TRBJ2-5, with a weak D call TRBD1 (6 bases). CDR1 SGHRS and CDR2 YFSETQ come from the germline V gene. V dropped 2 bases and J dropped 5 bases, with 7 bases sitting between them. The CDR3 is 12 amino acids. The CDR3 protein is CASSFQGETQYF. As DNA, the CDR3 is TGCGCCAGCAGCTTTCAGGGGGAGACCCAGTACTTC.

The genes are TRBV11-2 and TRBJ2-3; 10 bases are shared with TRBD2. From germline, CDR1 is SGHAT and CDR2 FQNNGV. The CDR3 runs 17 residues. V lost 0 bases, J lost 4 bases, and 7 bases stayed unmatched. The CDR3 DNA sequence: TGTGCCAGCAGCTTAGATTTAGCGGGGGGTATTGCAGATACGCAGTATTTT. Its translation: CASSLDLAGGIADTQYF.

The gene calls are TRBV28 and TRBJ2-5, with 7 nucleotides matching TRBD2. The V segment lost 8 bases and the J segment 7 bases; nucleotides outside the gene matches: 7. CDR1 and CDR2 (germline): MDHEN, SYDVKM. The CDR3 sequence is 12 residues long. In DNA, the CDR3 is TGTGCCAGCTGGGGGGGGGTCCGGACCCAGTACTTC. Amino acid sequence: CASWGGVRTQYF.

In this sample, this clone turned up a few times. The gene calls are TRBV5-1 and TRBJ1-3; tentatively, D is TRBD1 (6 bases). Germline V gene lookup returns CDR1 SGHRS and CDR2 YFSETQ. CDR3 length: 16 amino acids. V shed 6 bases and J shed 1 base, with 17 bases lying between them. CDR3 protein: CASTPTGPGSGNTIYF. CDR3 nucleotides: TGCGCCAGCACCCCGACAGGCCCTGGGTCTGGAAACACCATATATTTT.

The V and J genes are TRBV4-1 and TRBJ1-4, with TRBD1 as a possible D gene (5 bases). Germline loops: CDR1 MGHRA, CDR2 YSYEKL. V was shortened by 5 bases and J by 3 bases, with 13 bases between the two germline ends. The CDR3 sequence is 15 residues long. The CDR3: CASSFAGLPNEKLFF. The CDR3 region has the DNA TGCGCCAGCAGCTTTGCAGGGTTACCTAATGAAAAACTGTTTTTT.

V and J are TRBV28 and TRBJ1-4, with 7 bases matching TRBD1. The V and J ends lost 6 bases and 2 bases, in that order; junction bases with no gene match: 6. The length of the CDR3 is 15 residues. Germline-derived CDR1 and CDR2 are MDHEN and SYDVKM. This CDR3 is CASRLTGRTNEKLFF. The DNA of the CDR3 is TGTGCCAGCAGACTGACAGGGAGGACTAATGAAAAACTGTTTTTT.

The chain combines TRBV28 with TRBJ1-1, with a weak D call TRBD1 (5 bases). The germline V and J ends were trimmed by 7 bases and 1 base, with 7 bases remaining between them. Germline V gene sequence: CDR1 MDHEN, CDR2 SYDVKM. This CDR3 has 12 residues. CDR3 region: CASIRENTEAFF. CDR3 bases: TGTGCCAGCATCAGGGAGAACACTGAAGCTTTCTTT.

This rearrangement joins TRBV9 to TRBJ2-1, with D possibly matching TRBD2 (6 bases). Germline assignment: CDR1 SGDLS and CDR2 YYNGEE. CDR3 length: 17 residues. The V end was cut by 0 bases, the J end by 9 bases, with 22 bases between. The CDR3 protein is CASSVAPGTGEISEQFF. The CDR3 DNA sequence: TGTGCCAGCAGCGTAGCCCCCGGTACGGGAGAGATCAGTGAGCAGTTCTTC.

V gene TRBV6-5 combines with J gene TRBJ1-2; D not resolved. V was shortened by 6 bases and J by 3 bases, with 14 bases between the two germline ends. CDR1 is MNHEY, CDR2 SVGAGI, per germline. The CDR3 contains 14 residues. Here the CDR3 DNA reads TGTGCCAGCAGGCCGACACAACTCTACTATGGCTACACCTTC. Residues: CASRPTQLYYGYTF.

The chain recombines TRBV28 with TRBJ2-2; 12 nucleotides match TRBD1. The CDR3 covers 16 residues. J was trimmed by 6 bases and V by 8 bases; bases with no gene match: 10. Germline V gene lookup returns CDR1 MDHEN and CDR2 SYDVKM. The CDR3 DNA sequence: TGTGCCAGCTACCCCCCGGGACAGGGGGCTCCCGGGGAGCTGTTTTTT. The encoded protein is CASYPPGQGAPGELFF.

The gene calls are TRBV28 and TRBJ1-4, with 7 bases aligning to TRBD1. Germline V gene data show CDR1 as MDHEN and CDR2 as SYDVKM. After removal of 5 bases from V and 7 bases from J, the junction contained 7 bases not matched to a gene. This CDR3 spans 14 amino acids. The CDR3 DNA follows: TGTGCCAGCAGTCTAACGACAGGGAGTGAAAAACTGTTTTTT. It yields the protein CASSLTTGSEKLFF.